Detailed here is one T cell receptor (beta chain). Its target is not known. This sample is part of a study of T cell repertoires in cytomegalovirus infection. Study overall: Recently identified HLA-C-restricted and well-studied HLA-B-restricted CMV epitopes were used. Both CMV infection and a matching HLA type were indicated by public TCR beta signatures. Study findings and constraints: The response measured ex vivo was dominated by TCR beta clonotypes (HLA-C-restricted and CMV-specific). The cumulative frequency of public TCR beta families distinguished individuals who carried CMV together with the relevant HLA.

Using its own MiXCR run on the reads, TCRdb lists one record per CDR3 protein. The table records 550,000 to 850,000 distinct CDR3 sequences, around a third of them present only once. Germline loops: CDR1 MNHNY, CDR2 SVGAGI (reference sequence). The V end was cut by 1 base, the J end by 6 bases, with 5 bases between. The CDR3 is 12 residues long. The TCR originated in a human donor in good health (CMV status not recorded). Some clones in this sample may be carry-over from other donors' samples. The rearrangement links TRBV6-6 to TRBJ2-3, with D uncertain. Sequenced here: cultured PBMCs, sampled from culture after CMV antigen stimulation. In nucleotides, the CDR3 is TGTGCCAGCAGTTACTTCTCCGATACGCAGTATTTT. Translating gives CASSYFSDTQYF.